A selection of T cell receptor beta chains follows, all from one sample in a study of cytomegalovirus exposure and HLA in healthy donors. The table came from immunoSEQ multiplex PCR; TCRdb's copy has only in-frame clones and leaves some out. The data hold approximately 91,000 clones, with around nine tenths observed a single time. The sequencing sample was made of PBMCs. These receptors all stem from a man aged 30-40 years in good health and CMV-seropositive. CDR3s include the opening cysteine and the closing phenylalanine or tryptophan. D genes are given only for firm matches. Some rows have no size entry. The others give once, few or many, or a class for an expanded clone.

size: few; D: TRBD1; J: TRBJ1-2; V: TRBV5-1; DNA: TGCGCCAGCGCGGACCGGGACAGGGGGAACTATGGCTACACCTTC; CDR3: CASADRDRGNYGYTF
size: NA; D: TRBD2; J: TRBJ2-5; V: TRBV27; DNA: TGTGCCAGCAGCCGGACTAGCGGGAGGTGGGAGACCCAGTACTTC; CDR3: CASSRTSGRWETQYF
size: NA; D: NA; J: TRBJ2-1; V: TRBV5-1; DNA: TGCGCCAGCAGCAACCTACTAGAGGGGGGGTACAATGAGCAGTTCTTC; CDR3: CASSNLLEGGYNEQFF
size: once; D: NA; J: TRBJ2-2; V: TRBV10-1; DNA: TGCGCCAGCAGTGCGAACGGTGCAACCGGGGAGCTGTTTTTT; CDR3: CASSANGATGELFF
size: NA; D: NA; J: TRBJ2-2; V: TRBV7-3; DNA: TGTGCCAGCAGTCTCCTAGCCGGGGAGCTGTTTTTT; CDR3: CASSLLAGELFF
size: NA; D: NA; J: TRBJ2-5; V: TRBV5-1; DNA: TGCGCCAGCAGCCCGGGTTCGGCAAGAGAGACCCAGTACTTC; CDR3: CASSPGSARETQYF
size: once; D: NA; J: TRBJ2-3; V: TRBV9; DNA: TGTGCCAGCAGCACACCCTCAGGAGGTTACAGCACAGATACGCAGTATTTT; CDR3: CASSTPSGGYSTDTQYF
size: NA; D: TRBD1; J: TRBJ2-7; V: TRBV5-1; DNA: TGCGCCAGCAGCTTGGGAACGGGGACAGGGGTCTACGAGCAGTACTTC; CDR3: CASSLGTGTGVYEQYF
size: NA; D: TRBD2; J: TRBJ2-7; V: TRBV25-1; DNA: TGTGCCAGCAGTGAGGGACTAGCTGTCACCTACGAGCAGTACTTC; CDR3: CASSEGLAVTYEQYF
size: NA; D: TRBD2; J: TRBJ2-1; V: TRBV30; DNA: TGTGCCTGGAGTGTAGGAAGCGGGAGGACCCTTTCCTACAATGAGCAGTTCTTC; CDR3: CAWSVGSGRTLSYNEQFF
size: NA; D: TRBD1; J: TRBJ2-3; V: TRBV5-4; DNA: TGTGCCAGCAGCTTGAGGACAGGGGTCTCAATTAGCACAGATACGCAGTATTTT; CDR3: CASSLRTGVSISTDTQYF
size: once; D: TRBD1; J: TRBJ2-2; V: TRBV10-3; DNA: TGTGCCATCAGTGGGGGACAGGGTAACACCGGGGAGCTGTTTTTT; CDR3: CAISGGQGNTGELFF
size: NA; D: TRBD1; J: TRBJ2-5; V: TRBV2; DNA: TGTGCCAGCAGTGAGTGGGCAGGGGGCGCTATTCAGGGAGAGACCCAGTACTTC; CDR3: CASSEWAGGAIQGETQYF
size: NA; D: NA; J: TRBJ2-1; V: TRBV10-1; DNA: TGCGCCAGCAGTAGGACGGGATACAATGAGCAGTTCTTC; CDR3: CASSRTGYNEQFF
size: NA; D: TRBD1; J: TRBJ1-3; V: TRBV7-9; DNA: TGTGCCAGCAGCTTAGCGAGGGACAGACTTGGGAACTCTGGAAACACCATATATTTT; CDR3: CASSLARDRLGNSGNTIYF
size: few; D: NA; J: TRBJ2-2; V: TRBV7-2; DNA: TGTGCCAGCAGCTTAGGCGGGTTGACCGGGGAGCTGTTTTTT; CDR3: CASSLGGLTGELFF
size: NA; D: NA; J: TRBJ1-5; V: TRBV19; DNA: TGTGCCAGTAGTATCGAGGGGGGGCCTCAGCCCCAGCATTTT; CDR3: CASSIEGGPQPQHF